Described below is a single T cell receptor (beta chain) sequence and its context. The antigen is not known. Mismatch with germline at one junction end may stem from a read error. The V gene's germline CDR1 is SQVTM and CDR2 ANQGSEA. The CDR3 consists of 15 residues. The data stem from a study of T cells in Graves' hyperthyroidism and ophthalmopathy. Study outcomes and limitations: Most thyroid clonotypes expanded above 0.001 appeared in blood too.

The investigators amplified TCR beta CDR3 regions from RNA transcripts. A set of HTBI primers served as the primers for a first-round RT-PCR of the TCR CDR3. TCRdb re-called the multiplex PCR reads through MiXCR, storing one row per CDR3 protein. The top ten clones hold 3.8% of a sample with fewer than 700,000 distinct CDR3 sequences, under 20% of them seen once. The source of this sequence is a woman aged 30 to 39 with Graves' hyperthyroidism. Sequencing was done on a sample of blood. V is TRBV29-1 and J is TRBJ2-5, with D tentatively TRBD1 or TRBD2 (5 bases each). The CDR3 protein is CSVDRGLGAQETQYF. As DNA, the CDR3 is TGTAGCGTTGATAGGGGTTTAGGGGCACAAGAGACCCAGTACTTC.